Presented here are 11 T cell receptor beta chains from one specimen sequenced in a study of human T cells and chemical hapten exposure. Time point of the sample: pre-sensitization, week 0. Treatment here: therapeutic diphenylcyclopropenone sensitization with weekly scalp DPC. MiXCR was run by TCRdb on the RACE reads, yielding one entry per CDR3 protein. The sample lists 60,000 to 70,000 distinct CDR3 sequences; roughly 11% were seen once. The sample was whole blood, taken in connection with sensitization to the hapten diphenylcyclopropenone (DPC). The origin of the receptors is a woman between 45 and 65 years old with alopecia areata. Some clones in this sample may be carry-over from other donors' samples.

There are many counts of this clonotype. The chain recombines TRBV7-2 with TRBJ2-3; D is possibly TRBD2 (6 bases). Germline V gives CDR1 SGHTA, CDR2 FQGNSA. The CDR3 spans 15 residues. Trimming cost V 4 bases and J 6 bases, with 17 bases left between them. The DNA of the CDR3 is TGTGCCAGCAGCTCCATGGGCAGGAGGGGCGATACGCAGTATTTT. Translation: CASSSMGRRGDTQYF.

This chain links TRBV7-8 with TRBJ1-3; 7 nucleotides line up with TRBD1. The CDR3 is 17 amino acids. The V segment lost 2 bases and the J segment 0 bases; nucleotides outside the gene matches: 7. CDR1 and CDR2 from the germline V gene are SGHVS and FQNEAQ. The DNA of the CDR3 is TGTGCCAGCAGCTTAACGACAGGGCTGAGCTCTGGAAACACCATATATTTT. As protein: CASSLTTGLSSGNTIYF.

This clonotype was seen at least ten times. This chain uses TRBV29-1 with TRBJ2-5; D is ambiguous. Trimming shortened V by 4 bases and J by 5 bases, and 8 bases separated the two germline ends. Germline V gene data show CDR1 as SQVTM and CDR2 as ANQGSEA. The CDR3 runs to 11 residues. DNA of the CDR3: TGCAGCGTTGCCCAGGCGGAGACCCAGTACTTC. Its translation is CSVAQAETQYF. Full variable domain (missing parts from reference TRBV29-1 and TRBJ2-5): SAVISQKPSRDICQRGTSLTIQCQVDSQVTMMFWYRQQPGQSLTLIATANQGSEATYESGFVIDKFPISRPNLTFSTLTVSNMSPEDSSIYLCSVAQAETQYFGPGTRLLVL.

The chain joins TRBV18 to TRBJ2-5, with TRBD1 matching over 7 bases. Germline V gene sequence: CDR1 KGHSH, CDR2 LQKENI. The CDR3 covers 13 residues. V lost 4 bases and J lost 3; bases outside the gene matches: 2. Written as DNA, the CDR3 is TGTGCCAGCTCACAAGGACAGGAAGAGACCCAGTACTTC. This codes for CASSQGQEETQYF.

This clonotype was picked up a small number of times. The rearrangement uses TRBV7-9 and TRBJ1-1; D not resolved. CDR1 and CDR2 from the germline V gene are SEHNR and FQNEAQ (reference sequence). The V end was cut by 4 bases, the J end by 5 bases, with 11 bases between. The CDR3 loop spans 13 amino acids. CDR3 sequence: CASSSWSGTEAFF. For the CDR3, the DNA is TGTGCCAGCAGCTCTTGGTCGGGAACTGAAGCTTTCTTT.

With respect to this clonotype: Its ends do not fully match the called genes, so a read error is possible. The chain couples TRBV7-8 to TRBJ2-5, with 8 bases matching TRBD1. This CDR3 is built from 15 residues. Per germline, CDR1 SGHVS and CDR2 FQNEAQ. The CDR3 region is CVSSALDRGGLRPYF. The CDR3 DNA is TGTGTCAGCAGCGCATTAGACAGGGGCGGGCTGCGACCGTACTTC.

There are many counts of this clonotype. V is TRBV3-1 and J is TRBJ1-2, with 8 nucleotides matching TRBD1. This CDR3 spans 14 amino acids. Looked up from germline, CDR1 is LGHDT and CDR2 is YNNKEL (reference sequence). Trimming cost V 10 bases and J 8 bases; bases outside gene matches: 15. CDR3 nucleotides: TGTGCCACCACCCACCCAGAACAGGGGGGCGGCTACACCTTC. Its translation is CATTHPEQGGGYTF.

In its sample, this clonotype was seen many times. The genes are TRBV2 and TRBJ1-5, with 7 bases aligning to TRBD1. Germline-derived CDR1 and CDR2 are SNHLY and FYNNEI. Losses at the gene ends were 6 bases for V and 0 bases for J; bases not matched to a gene: 5. There are 15 residues in the CDR3. CDR3 in amino acids: CASRWDSYSNQPQHF. The CDR3 DNA sequence: TGTGCCAGCAGATGGGACAGCTATAGCAATCAGCCCCAGCATTTT.

This clonotype occurred many times. The rearrangement joins TRBV6-2 or TRBV6-3 to TRBJ2-7; perhaps D is TRBD1 or TRBD2 (5 bases each). V was pared by 7 bases and J by 2 bases, with 18 bases between. This CDR3 is built from 15 residues. CDR1 is MNHEY and CDR2 is SVGEGT in the germline V gene. Here the CDR3 reads CASNGAGLSTYEQYF. Written as DNA, the CDR3 is TGTGCCAGCAATGGGGCCGGACTCTCGACCTACGAGCAGTACTTC.

This clonotype appeared many times. The chain is built from TRBV21-1 and TRBJ1-2; the table's D call, TRBD1, has no DNA check behind it. TRBV21-1 is described as a pseudogene. This CDR3 has 14 amino acids. The CDR3 DNA sequence: TGTGCCAGCAGCAAATTGTCCGCAGGCTATGGCTACACCTTC. It is translated as CASSKLSAGYGYTF.

This sequence joins TRBV24-1 and TRBJ2-7; D uncertain. CDR3 length: 15 amino acids. Per the germline V gene, CDR1 is KGHDR and CDR2 is SFDVKD. The V gene lost 3 bases and the J gene lost 1 base, with 12 bases spanning the gap. CDR3 region: CATSDPSLGSYEQYF. CDR3 sequence (DNA): TGTGCCACCAGTGATCCTTCCCTAGGATCCTACGAGCAGTACTTC.